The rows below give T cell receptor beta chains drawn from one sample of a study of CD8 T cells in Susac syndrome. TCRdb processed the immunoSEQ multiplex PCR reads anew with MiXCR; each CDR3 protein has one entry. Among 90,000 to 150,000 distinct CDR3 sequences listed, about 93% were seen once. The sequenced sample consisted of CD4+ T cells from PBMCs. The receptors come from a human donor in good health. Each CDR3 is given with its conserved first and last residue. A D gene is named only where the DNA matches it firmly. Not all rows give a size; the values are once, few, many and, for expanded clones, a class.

DNA: TGCAGTGCTAGAGTTACTAGCCGCGATTTGACAGATACGCAGTATTTT
CDR3: CSARVTSRDLTDTQYF
J: TRBJ2-3
V: TRBV20-1
size: few
D: .

DNA: TGCGCCAGCAGCTTGGCCATAGGGACTGGAAACACCATATATTTT
CDR3: CASSLAIGTGNTIYF
J: TRBJ1-3
V: TRBV5-1
size: .
D: .

DNA: TGTGCCAGCAGCTTAGAGCGGACGGCCCTCCACTTT
CDR3: CASSLERTALHF
J: TRBJ1-6
V: TRBV7-9
size: .
D: .

DNA: TGTGCCAGCAGCTCACCACAGGGGGCCACTTACAATGAGCAGTTCTTC
CDR3: CASSSPQGATYNEQFF
J: TRBJ2-1
V: TRBV9
size: .
D: TRBD1

DNA: TGCAGCGTTGAAGATCCCAGGAGGGTCCCCGACTATGGCTACACCTTC
CDR3: CSVEDPRRVPDYGYTF
J: TRBJ1-2
V: TRBV29-1
size: .
D: .

DNA: TGCAGTGCTACCCCCGGGGGTGGATCCTACAATGAGCAGTTCTTC
CDR3: CSATPGGGSYNEQFF
J: TRBJ2-1
V: TRBV20-1
size: .
D: .

DNA: TGCGCCAGCAGTCAACGGGGTGGGGGAGACACTGAAGCTTTCTTT
CDR3: CASSQRGGGDTEAFF
J: TRBJ1-1
V: TRBV23-1
size: .
D: .

DNA: TGTGCCAGCAGCCAACGCACTAGTCTGGTCGGGGAGCTGTTTTTT
CDR3: CASSQRTSLVGELFF
J: TRBJ2-2
V: TRBV3-1
size: .
D: .

DNA: TGCAGTGCTACCTCGGGCTTAAGGGCCCCGGGGTCCTACGAGCAGTACTTC
CDR3: CSATSGLRAPGSYEQYF
J: TRBJ2-7
V: TRBV20-1
size: .
D: .

DNA: TGTGCCAGCAGCGTAGGGTCCCGGGCGTCGAGCACTGAAGCTTTCTTT
CDR3: CASSVGSRASSTEAFF
J: TRBJ1-1
V: TRBV9
size: .
D: .

DNA: TGTGCCAGTAGTATCCAAAGCAATCAGCCCCAGCATTTT
CDR3: CASSIQSNQPQHF
J: TRBJ1-5
V: TRBV19
size: .
D: .

DNA: TGCGCCAGCAGCGTGACAGGGGGGCCCACCTACGAGCAGTACTTC
CDR3: CASSVTGGPTYEQYF
J: TRBJ2-7
V: TRBV5-1
size: .
D: TRBD1

DNA: TGTGCCAGCAGTGAAGGTAGGGTTAGCAATCAGCCCCAGCATTTT
CDR3: CASSEGRVSNQPQHF
J: TRBJ1-5
V: TRBV2
size: .
D: .

DNA: TGTGCCAGCAGCAAACAGGGGGAAGCCTACGAGCAGTACTTC
CDR3: CASSKQGEAYEQYF
J: TRBJ2-7
V: TRBV7-6
size: .
D: TRBD1

DNA: TGCAGTGCTGAGCAAGGGATAACCCAGTACTTC
CDR3: CSAEQGITQYF
J: TRBJ2-5
V: TRBV20-1
size: .
D: .

DNA: TGTGCCAGCAGCCCCTCCTACGAGCAGTACTTC
CDR3: CASSPSYEQYF
J: TRBJ2-7
V: TRBV7-9
size: many
D: .

DNA: TGCAGCGTTGCCGAGCTGGGCACCGGGACAGCTGGCTACGAGCAGTACTTC
CDR3: CSVAELGTGTAGYEQYF
J: TRBJ2-7
V: TRBV29-1
size: .
D: TRBD1

DNA: TGTGCCATCAGTGATTTCCGGGACAGCCAAGAGACCCAGTACTTC
CDR3: CAISDFRDSQETQYF
J: TRBJ2-5
V: TRBV10-3
size: .
D: TRBD1

DNA: TGTGCCAGCAGCATGGGACAGACTAACTATGGCTACACCTTC
CDR3: CASSMGQTNYGYTF
J: TRBJ1-2
V: TRBV27
size: .
D: TRBD1

DNA: TGTGCCATCAGTGAGTCGGGCAGGACCAACACTGAAGCTTTCTTT
CDR3: CAISESGRTNTEAFF
J: TRBJ1-1
V: TRBV10-3
size: .
D: .

DNA: TGTGCCAGCAAGGGAGCAGCGATGAGCTCCTACGAGCAGTACTTC
CDR3: CASKGAAMSSYEQYF
J: TRBJ2-7
V: TRBV7-2
size: few
D: .

DNA: TGTGCCAGCAGTGAATCCGGGCTAGGCTACACCTTC
CDR3: CASSESGLGYTF
J: TRBJ1-2
V: TRBV6-1
size: .
D: .

DNA: TGCAGTGCTAGAGATAGCGCCAGGAACTATGGCTACACCTTC
CDR3: CSARDSARNYGYTF
J: TRBJ1-2
V: TRBV20-1
size: once
D: .

DNA: TGTGCCACGTTTGGGGAAGGGGCCGGGGATACGCAGTATTTT
CDR3: CATFGEGAGDTQYF
J: TRBJ2-3
V: TRBV10-3
size: .
D: .

DNA: TGCGCCAGCAGCACGCCAGAGTCCTACGAGCAGTACTTC
CDR3: CASSTPESYEQYF
J: TRBJ2-7
V: TRBV5-1
size: .
D: .

DNA: TGTGCCACCAGTCCTAGCGGGAGTAGCAGCATTCAGTACTTC
CDR3: CATSPSGSSSIQYF
J: TRBJ2-4
V: TRBV24-1
size: .
D: TRBD2

DNA: TGTGCCAGCCGACTCAGGGTATTAGGGACCCCACGGGAAGTGTCACCCTACGAGCAGTACTTC
CDR3: CASRLRVLGTPREVSPYEQYF
J: TRBJ2-7
V: TRBV7-3
size: .
D: .

DNA: TGTGCCAGCAGCCCCGACACCTCCTACGAGCAGTACTTC
CDR3: CASSPDTSYEQYF
J: TRBJ2-7
V: TRBV7-9
size: once
D: .

DNA: TGCAGCGCCCTGCTGGGAGGGGTGACTGAAGCTTTCTTT
CDR3: CSALLGGVTEAFF
J: TRBJ1-1
V: TRBV29-1
size: .
D: .

DNA: TGTGCCAGCAGTTCTCAGACGGGGAGCGATGGCTACACCTTC
CDR3: CASSSQTGSDGYTF
J: TRBJ1-2
V: TRBV12-3/TRBV12-4
size: .
D: .

DNA: TGTGCCAGCAGCTTCACTAGGGGCACAGATACGCAGTATTTT
CDR3: CASSFTRGTDTQYF
J: TRBJ2-3
V: TRBV7-2
size: .
D: .

DNA: TGTGCCAGCAGCAAAGGGGGGGACACTGAAGCTTTCTTT
CDR3: CASSKGGDTEAFF
J: TRBJ1-1
V: TRBV7-8
size: .
D: .

DNA: TGTGCTAGTGGTAGGGGGTTCACTGAAGCTTTCTTT
CDR3: CASGRGFTEAFF
J: TRBJ1-1
V: TRBV12-5
size: .
D: .

DNA: TGTGCCAGCAGCCGCGGACGGACAAATCAGCCCCAGCATTTT
CDR3: CASSRGRTNQPQHF
J: TRBJ1-5
V: TRBV13
size: few
D: .

DNA: TGCAGCGTCCCCACTACAGTGAACACTGAAGCTTTCTTT
CDR3: CSVPTTVNTEAFF
J: TRBJ1-1
V: TRBV29-1
size: .
D: .

DNA: TGTGCCAGCAGCTTAGCCTTGGCCCCAAGAGGGGAGACCCAGTACTTC
CDR3: CASSLALAPRGETQYF
J: TRBJ2-5
V: TRBV7-8
size: .
D: .

DNA: TGCGCCAGCAGCCCCGGGGGCGGGAACAATCAGCCCCAGCATTTT
CDR3: CASSPGGGNNQPQHF
J: TRBJ1-5
V: TRBV4-3
size: .
D: .

DNA: TGTGCCAGCAGCTTAGGAACAGGAGAAAATCAGCCCCAGCATTTT
CDR3: CASSLGTGENQPQHF
J: TRBJ1-5
V: TRBV7-2
size: .
D: .

DNA: TGTGCCAGCAGCTATGTTAGCGGGGGGCAGTTCTTC
CDR3: CASSYVSGGQFF
J: TRBJ2-1
V: TRBV7-9
size: .
D: TRBD2

DNA: TGTGCCAGCAGCCCCCGACAGGGGACGATCTACGAGCAGTACTTC
CDR3: CASSPRQGTIYEQYF
J: TRBJ2-7
V: TRBV9
size: .
D: TRBD1

DNA: TGTGCCACCAGCAGAGATTCCCTCGGGTACGAGCAGTACTTC
CDR3: CATSRDSLGYEQYF
J: TRBJ2-7
V: TRBV15
size: .
D: .

DNA: TGCAGCGCTAGGGAAACAGGAAACACCATATATTTT
CDR3: CSARETGNTIYF
J: TRBJ1-3
V: TRBV29-1
size: .
D: .

DNA: TGTGCCAGCAGCGTCCAAAGGGGGGAGTACGGGGAGCTGTTTTTT
CDR3: CASSVQRGEYGELFF
J: TRBJ2-2
V: TRBV9
size: once
D: .

DNA: TGCGCCAGCAGCGTCGACAGGAACCAAGAGACCCAGTACTTC
CDR3: CASSVDRNQETQYF
J: TRBJ2-5
V: TRBV5-1
size: .
D: .

DNA: TGTGCCAGCAGCCAAGTCGGCAGGGGCTACGAGCAGTACTTC
CDR3: CASSQVGRGYEQYF
J: TRBJ2-7
V: TRBV14
size: .
D: .